Presented here are 10 T cell receptor beta chains from one specimen sequenced in a study of cytomegalovirus exposure and HLA in healthy donors (dated by TCRdb to the late 2010s). Library creation used the immunoSEQ multiplex PCR assay. For the multiplex PCR, a mixture combining 60 forward primers for TCR Vbeta segments and 13 reverse primers for TCR Jbeta segments was used. Not all clones reach the TCRdb copy of this immuneACCESS table, which keeps in-frame sequences only. Checked studies attribute under half of the gap to unresolved V genes and leave the rest unexplained. This sample lists about 140,000 clones; about 80% were detected once. Roughly 9.7% of the sample is in the top ten clones. Sequencing was carried out using PBMCs. All receptors come from a woman aged 55-70 years in good health and CMV-seropositive.

This chain uses TRBV27 with TRBJ2-3; 7 bases match TRBD1. V lost 3 bases to trimming and J lost 1 base; unmatched junction nucleotides: 4. Germline CDR1 and CDR2: MNHEY and SMNVEV (reference sequence). The CDR3 consists of 15 residues. The CDR3 DNA reads TGTGCCAGCAGTTTTCGGGACAGCGGCACAGATACGCAGTATTTT. It specifies CASSFRDSGTDTQYF.

V usage is TRBV7-9 and J usage is TRBJ1-4; 7 nucleotides align to TRBD1. The CDR3 spans 14 residues. V trimming: 5 bases; J trimming: 7 bases; junction bases outside the gene matches: 7. The germline gives CDR1 SEHNR, CDR2 FQNEAQ (reference sequence). CDR3 in amino acids: CASSLRGRGEKLFF. For the CDR3, the DNA is TGTGCCAGCAGCCTGAGGGGGCGCGGTGAAAAACTGTTTTTT.

The chain combines TRBV30 with TRBJ2-2; 7 bases align to TRBD2. The CDR3 is 11 amino acids. Germline V gives CDR1 GTSNPN, CDR2 SVGIG (reference sequence). J lost 6 bases, V lost 5 bases, and 0 bases had no gene match. The CDR3 loop reads CAWGGAGELFF. The CDR3 DNA reads TGTGCCTGGGGGGGGGCCGGGGAGCTGTTTTTT. Full variable domain (outside the CDR3, taken from reference TRBV30 and TRBJ2-2): SQTIHQWPATLVQPVGSPLSLECTVEGTSNPNLYWYRQAAGRGLQLLFYSVGIGQISSEVPQNLSASRPQDRQFILSSKKLLLSDSGFYLCAWGGAGELFFGEGSRLTVL.

The rearrangement joins TRBV6-1 to TRBJ2-5; 10 bases fit TRBD2. CDR3 length: 13 amino acids. Looked up from germline, CDR1 is MNHNS and CDR2 is SASEGT. J lost 4 bases, V lost 8 bases, and 4 bases had no gene match. CDR3: CASLLAGAETQYF. CDR3 nucleotide sequence: TGTGCCAGCCTTCTAGCGGGAGCAGAGACCCAGTACTTC.

This clone was seen more than once but under ten times. V is TRBV7-2 and J is TRBJ1-3, with D perhaps TRBD1 (5 bases). V gave up 3 bases and J gave up 1 base, with 22 bases separating them. The CDR3 sequence is 19 residues long. Germline lookup yields CDR1 SGHTA and CDR2 FQGNSA. CDR3 amino acids: CASSLGLRAGTVSGNTIYF. Written as DNA, the CDR3 is TGTGCCAGCAGCTTGGGTTTACGGGCAGGGACTGTTTCTGGAAACACCATATATTTT.

The chain has TRBV5-8 and TRBJ1-2; the D gene is possibly TRBD1 (5 bases). This CDR3 contains 16 residues. Between the trimmed V and J ends, which lost 1 base and 1 base, there was a span of 14 bases. The germline V gene has CDR1 SGHTS and CDR2 YDEGEE. The CDR3 DNA reads as TGTGCCAGCAGCTTGAACGCAGGGTTGGGTAACTATGGCTACACCTTC. Translating it yields CASSLNAGLGNYGYTF.

This clone was counted once. This chain links TRBV6-1 with TRBJ2-3; 14 bases align to TRBD2. The CDR3 contains 17 residues. Germline CDR1 reads MNHNS; CDR2 reads SASEGT. J was trimmed by 4 bases and V by 0 bases; bases with no gene match: 3. DNA for the CDR3: TGTGCCAGCAGTGAAGCGCTGGGACTAGCGGGAGCAGATACGCAGTATTTT. This codes for CASSEALGLAGADTQYF.

Note on this clone: The same CDR3 arises from other DNA sequences in this sample as well. The chain recombines TRBV7-2 with TRBJ2-7; 11 nucleotides match TRBD2. Germline assignment: CDR1 SGHTA and CDR2 FQGNSA. The CDR3 length is 15 residues. The junction had 5 bases not matched to a gene; V was cut back by 3 bases and J by 4 bases. The CDR3 DNA sequence: TGTGCCAGCAGCTTGGTAGCGGGAGGGCCGTACGAGCAGTACTTC. It is translated as CASSLVAGGPYEQYF.

V gene TRBV19 combines with J gene TRBJ2-7; 9 bases line up with TRBD1. The CDR3 length is 14 residues. Germline CDR1 is LNHDA and CDR2 is SQIVND (reference sequence). V shed 6 bases and J 3 bases; nucleotides not matched to a gene: 6. The CDR3 region is CASRRGQGLYEQYF. The CDR3 DNA follows: TGTGCCAGTAGGAGGGGACAGGGCCTCTACGAGCAGTACTTC.

Concerning this clone itself: The same CDR3 arises from other DNA sequences in this sample as well. This chain uses TRBV27 with TRBJ2-7; 13 bases agree with TRBD2. This CDR3 comprises 13 residues. CDR1 is MNHEY and CDR2 is SMNVEV in the germline V gene (reference sequence). J was trimmed by 3 bases and V by 9 bases; bases with no gene match: 2. The CDR3 is CASRTSGSYEQYF. As DNA, the CDR3 is TGTGCCAGTAGGACTAGCGGGAGCTACGAGCAGTACTTC.